This T cell receptor beta chain stems from a study of radiation and T cells in renal cell carcinoma. As for time point: blood 4 weeks post-SBRT, at nephrectomy. Treatment indicated: 15 Gy SBRT to primary tumor, nephrectomy 4 weeks later. After SBRT, blood was collected at 2 and 4 weeks, plus baseline. Clones were sequenced by immunoSEQ multiplex PCR, and TCRdb holds only the in-frame ones, with some missing. Altogether roughly 58,000 clones are present, 60% to 85% being singletons, with the ten largest covering around 7%. The CDR3 has 13 residues. V lost 4 bases, J lost 2 bases, and 11 bases lay in between. Germline CDR1 is SQVTM and CDR2 is ANQGSEA.

Source: blood, taken from a patient whose treatment included radiotherapy and nephrectomy. This TCR came from a man aged 55 to 70 with renal cell carcinoma. This chain links TRBV29-1 with TRBJ1-1; D possibly corresponds to TRBD1 (6 bases). The CDR3 reads CSVAGASNTEAFF. In DNA form, the CDR3 reads TGCAGCGTTGCAGGGGCCTCCAACACTGAAGCTTTCTTT.